This note documents a single T cell receptor (beta chain) sequence. Its antigen is unknown. There are no base qualities to consult, and no much larger clone falls within one base. Each collaborating institution followed its own protocols to collect whole blood in K2EDTA tubes. For TCRbeta analysis, collaborators shipped samples in one of three forms: frozen whole blood, isolated PBMCs, or DNA extracted from either of those sample types. These data belong to a study of blood T cell repertoires in COVID-19 (dated by TCRdb to 2018 to 2021). Background for the entire study: Samples from collaborators originated in the United States, Italy and Spain and spanned both the acute and convalescent phases of COVID-19. The material from the prospective study consisted of cDNA or gDNA derived from T cells, B-cell-depleted T cells, or PBMCs. The dataset comprised deeply sampled blood TCRbeta repertoires from subjects exposed to, actively infected with, or recovered from COVID-19. The repertoires were made available in a free public database intended to serve as a resource for research on the immune response to SARS-CoV-2. The samples were drawn from the first 160 participants of the ongoing ImmuneRACE study and from some 1,300 subjects provided by 6 global collaborators. Sample metadata almost always included a de-identified subject ID, COVID-19 status, age in years and sex. Where available, HLA class I and class II types were taken from metadata supplied by the sample provider and were not determined by assay-based typing.

Paper-wide results and their limitations: How much clinical and demographic metadata was included differed by source and by participant, and the metadata was provided uncurated.

TCRbeta CDR3 regions were amplified from genomic DNA by means of the immunoSEQ Assay, a bias-controlled multiplex PCR. On the study's bioinformatics: The number of nucleated cells in each sample was estimated by amplification of reference gene primers within the assay. Sequence reads were collapsed and filtered to measure the absolute abundance of every unique TCRbeta CDR3 rearrangement. For each sample, productive Simpson clonality was calculated by taking the square root of Simpson's diversity index across productive rearrangements. What TCRdb holds here is the immuneACCESS table cut down to in-frame rearrangements. Part of the clones is not present; checked against another copy, under half of the missing clones reflect an unresolved V gene, and the others are unexplained. V and J calls and clone size follow that table, whereas D and trimming were derived from the DNA. The sample yields approximately 150,000 clones; over 80% were counted once. The ten largest make up under 7.5% of the sample.

Inclusive of the bounding cysteine and phenylalanine, the CDR3 is 14 residues long. The kept DNA is CDR3 alone, 42 bases in frame from the first base. After removal of 1 base from V and 6 bases from J, the junction retains 2 bases not matched to a gene. According to the germline V gene, CDR1 reads SGDLS and CDR2 reads YYNGEE. The chain is assembled from TRBV9 and TRBJ2-3; the central 10 bases match TRBD2. The clonotype was recovered from a man aged 80 or over with acute or convalescent COVID-19. Sequencing was carried out using peripheral blood. The sequence in DNA is TGTGCCAGCAGCGTACTAGCGGGGGTGGATACGCAGTATTTT. Its protein product is CASSVLAGVDTQYF.